This TCR beta chain was recovered during a study of OX40 agonist ivuxolimab in advanced cancers. Sequencing was performed with immunoSEQ multiplex PCR; in TCRdb, only in-frame clones are kept and a portion is missing. The sample shows around 63,000 clones, 80% to 95% of them seen only once. Germline V gives CDR1 ENHRY, CDR2 SYGVKD. J gave up 11 bases and V 3 bases, and 9 bases lay outside the gene matches. The CDR3 totals 14 residues. The gene calls are TRBV10-3 and TRBJ2-2; 7 nucleotides line up with TRBD1. The sequence was collected from an adult with an advanced solid tumor such as melanoma, head and neck, liver or kidney cancer. Material: CD4+ or CD8+ T cells sorted from blood, obtained in a trial of the OX40 agonist ivuxolimab. This CDR3 reads CAISDLTGTRELFF. CDR3 bases: TGTGCCATCAGTGACTTGACAGGGACGAGAGAGCTGTTTTTT.